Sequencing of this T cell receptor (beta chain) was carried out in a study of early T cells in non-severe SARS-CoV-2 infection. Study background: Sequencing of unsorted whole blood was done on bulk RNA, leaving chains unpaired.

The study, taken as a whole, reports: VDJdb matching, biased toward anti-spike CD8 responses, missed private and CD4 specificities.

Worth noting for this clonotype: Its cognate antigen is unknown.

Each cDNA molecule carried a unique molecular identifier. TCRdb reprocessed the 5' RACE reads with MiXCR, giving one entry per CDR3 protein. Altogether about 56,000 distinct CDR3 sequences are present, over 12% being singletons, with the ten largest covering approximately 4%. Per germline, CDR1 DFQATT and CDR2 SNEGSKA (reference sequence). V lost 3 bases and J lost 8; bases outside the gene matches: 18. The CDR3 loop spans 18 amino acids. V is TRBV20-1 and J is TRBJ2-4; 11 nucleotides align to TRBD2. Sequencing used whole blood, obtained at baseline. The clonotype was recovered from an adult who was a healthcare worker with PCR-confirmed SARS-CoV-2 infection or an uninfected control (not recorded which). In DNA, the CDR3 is TGCAGTGCTAGTGGAGCCCTCATGCTAGCGGGAGGAGCGTACATTCAGTACTTC. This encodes CSASGALMLAGGAYIQYF.